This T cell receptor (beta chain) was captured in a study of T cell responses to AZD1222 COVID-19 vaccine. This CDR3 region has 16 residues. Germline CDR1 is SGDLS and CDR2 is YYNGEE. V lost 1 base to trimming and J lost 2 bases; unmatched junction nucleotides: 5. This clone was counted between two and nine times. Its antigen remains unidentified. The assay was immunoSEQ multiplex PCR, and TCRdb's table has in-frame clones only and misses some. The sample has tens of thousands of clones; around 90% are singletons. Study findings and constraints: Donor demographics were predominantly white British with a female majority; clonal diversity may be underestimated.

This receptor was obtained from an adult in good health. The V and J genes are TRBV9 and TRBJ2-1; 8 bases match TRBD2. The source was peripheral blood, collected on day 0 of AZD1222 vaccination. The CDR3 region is CASSVSERGTYNEQFF. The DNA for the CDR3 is TGTGCCAGCAGCGTATCTGAGCGGGGGACCTACAATGAGCAGTTCTTC. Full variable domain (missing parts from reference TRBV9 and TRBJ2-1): DSGVTQTPKHLITATGQRVTLRCSPRSGDLSVYWYQQSLDQGLQFLIQYYNGEERAKGNILERFSAQQFPDLHSELNLSSLELGDSALYFCASSVSERGTYNEQFFGPGTRLTVL.